The clone carrying this T cell receptor (beta chain) is a singleton in its sample. This specimen comes from a study of blood T cell repertoires in COVID-19. On the study more broadly: Whether acute or convalescent, the COVID-19 samples came from the United States, Italy and Spain.

Participants' reported clinical history set cohort assignment. Produced via immunoSEQ multiplex PCR; TCRdb's table is partial and in-frame only. The profile shows about 320,000 clones, less than 85% of them singletons. Trimming stripped 11 bases from V and 3 bases from J, with 14 bases between. The CDR3 has 13 residues. Sample: PBMCs or T cells enriched from blood (not recorded which). This rearrangement joins TRBV12-3 or TRBV12-4 to TRBJ2-1; tentative D call: TRBD1 (6 bases). The clonotype comes from a woman aged 25 to 45 who had been exposed to COVID-19. CDR3 region: CAVLRGDYNEQFF. The DNA for the CDR3 is TGTGCCGTGCTCAGGGGCGACTACAATGAGCAGTTCTTC.